This TCR beta chain was recovered during a study of PD-L1 blockade in urothelial cancer. Profiled with immunoSEQ multiplex PCR; TCRdb holds only in-frame clones, not every one. This table has fewer than 50,000 clones, less than 90% appearing once. This clone was seen a few times. Its target is not known. The sample's time point: peripheral blood 6 weeks after treatment start. Individual patients had between 1 and 8 samples, taken pretreatment and on-treatment. Notes on the study in general: Durable-benefit patients had greater expansion of tumor-associated blood clones at 3 weeks.

V shed 4 bases and J shed 8 bases, with 21 bases lying between them. Germline values: CDR1 SGDLS, CDR2 YYNGEE. The CDR3 covers 15 residues. The TCR was taken from a man between 60 and 75 years old with urothelial cancer. The chain couples TRBV9 to TRBJ1-2; tentative D call: TRBD1 (6 bases). The specimen comprised PBMCs, sampled around atezolizumab (anti-PD-L1) treatment. The CDR3 loop reads CASSPQGTGPGGYTF. The CDR3 bases are TGTGCCAGCAGCCCACAAGGAACAGGGCCGGGCGGCTACACCTTC.